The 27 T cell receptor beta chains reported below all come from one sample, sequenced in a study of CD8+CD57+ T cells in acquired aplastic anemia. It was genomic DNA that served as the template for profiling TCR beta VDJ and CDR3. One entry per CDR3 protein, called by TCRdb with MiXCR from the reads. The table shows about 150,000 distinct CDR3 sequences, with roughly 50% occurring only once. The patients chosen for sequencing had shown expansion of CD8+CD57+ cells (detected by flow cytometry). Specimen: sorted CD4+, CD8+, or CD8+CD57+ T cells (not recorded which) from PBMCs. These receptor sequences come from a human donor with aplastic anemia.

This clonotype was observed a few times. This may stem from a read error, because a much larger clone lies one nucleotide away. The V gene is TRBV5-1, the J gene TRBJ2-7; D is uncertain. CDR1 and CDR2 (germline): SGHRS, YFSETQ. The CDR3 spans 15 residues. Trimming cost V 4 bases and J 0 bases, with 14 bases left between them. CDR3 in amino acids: CASSLSASLSYEQYF. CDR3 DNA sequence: TGCGCCAGCAGCCTTTCGGCGTCACTCTCCTACGAGCAGTACTTC. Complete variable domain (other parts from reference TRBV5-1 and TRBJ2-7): KAGVTQTPRYLIKTRGQQVTLSCSPISGHRSVSWYQQTPGQGLQFLFEYFSETQRNKGNFPGRFSGRQFSNSRSEMNVSTLELGDSALYLCASSLSASLSYEQYFGPGTRLTVT.

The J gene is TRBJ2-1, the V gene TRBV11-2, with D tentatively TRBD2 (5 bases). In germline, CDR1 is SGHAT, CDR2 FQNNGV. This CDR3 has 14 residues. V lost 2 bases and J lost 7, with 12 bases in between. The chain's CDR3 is CASSLIGSANEQFF. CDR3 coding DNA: TGTGCCAGCAGCTTAATAGGGAGCGCGAATGAGCAGTTCTTC.

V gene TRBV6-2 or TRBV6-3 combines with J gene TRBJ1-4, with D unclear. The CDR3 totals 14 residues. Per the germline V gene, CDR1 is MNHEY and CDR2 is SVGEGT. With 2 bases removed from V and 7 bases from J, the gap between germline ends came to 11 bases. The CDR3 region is CASSYVEGVEKLFF. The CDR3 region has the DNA TGTGCCAGCAGTTACGTCGAAGGAGTTGAAAAACTGTTTTTT.

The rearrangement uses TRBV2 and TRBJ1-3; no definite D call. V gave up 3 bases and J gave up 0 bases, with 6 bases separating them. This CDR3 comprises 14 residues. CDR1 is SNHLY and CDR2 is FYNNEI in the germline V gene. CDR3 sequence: CASSEGNSGNTIYF. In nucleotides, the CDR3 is TGTGCCAGCAGTGAGGGGAACTCTGGAAACACCATATATTTT.

The chain's CDR3 is CASSFRGGNQPQHF. In nucleotides, the CDR3 is TGTGCCAGCAGTTTCAGGGGTGGCAATCAGCCCCAGCATTTT. V is TRBV27 and J is TRBJ1-5; weak D call: TRBD1 (6 bases). V lost 3 bases to trimming and J lost 2 bases, with 8 bases between them. This CDR3 region has 14 residues. Germline CDR1 is MNHEY and CDR2 is SMNVEV (reference sequence).

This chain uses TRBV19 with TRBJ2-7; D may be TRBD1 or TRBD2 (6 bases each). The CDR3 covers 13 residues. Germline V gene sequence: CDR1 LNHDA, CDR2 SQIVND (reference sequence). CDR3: CVGSGGGPYEQYF. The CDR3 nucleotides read TGTGTCGGTAGTGGAGGGGGTCCCTACGAGCAGTACTTC.

CDR3 sequence reads: CASGSYGRGGNQPQHF. Written as DNA, the CDR3 is TGTGCTAGTGGTTCCTACGGCCGGGGTGGAAATCAGCCCCAGCATTTT. The V gene is TRBV12-5, the J gene TRBJ1-5; D gene ambiguous. The germline V gene has CDR1 LGHNT and CDR2 FRNRAP. V was cut by 4 bases and J by 4 bases, with 17 bases left in between. The CDR3 spans 16 residues.

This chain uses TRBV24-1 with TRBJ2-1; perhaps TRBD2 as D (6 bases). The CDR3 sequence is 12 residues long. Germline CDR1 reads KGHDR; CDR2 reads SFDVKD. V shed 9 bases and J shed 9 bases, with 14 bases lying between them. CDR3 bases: TGTGCCACCTCTCGGGGGACTGCTGAGCAGTTCTTC. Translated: CATSRGTAEQFF.

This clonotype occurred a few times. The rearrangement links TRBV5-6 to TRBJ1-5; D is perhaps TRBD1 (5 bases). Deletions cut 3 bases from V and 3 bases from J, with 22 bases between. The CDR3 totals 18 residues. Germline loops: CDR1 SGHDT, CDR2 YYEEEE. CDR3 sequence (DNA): TGTGCCAGCAGCTCGGGGTGGGGGGGGTATAGTGCCAATCAGCCCCAGCATTTT. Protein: CASSSGWGGYSANQPQHF.

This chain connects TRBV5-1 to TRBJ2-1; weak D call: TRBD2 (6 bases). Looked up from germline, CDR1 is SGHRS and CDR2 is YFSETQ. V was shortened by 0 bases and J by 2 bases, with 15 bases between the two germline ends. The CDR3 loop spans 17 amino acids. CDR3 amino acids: CASSLATFGGAYNEQFF. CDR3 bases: TGCGCCAGCAGCTTGGCTACTTTTGGCGGGGCCTACAATGAGCAGTTCTTC.

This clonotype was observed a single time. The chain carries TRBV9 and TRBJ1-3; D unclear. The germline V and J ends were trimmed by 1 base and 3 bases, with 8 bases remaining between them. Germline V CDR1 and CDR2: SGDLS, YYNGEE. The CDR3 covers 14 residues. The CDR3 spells CASSVSAFGNTIYF. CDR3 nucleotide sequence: TGTGCCAGCAGCGTATCGGCCTTTGGAAACACCATATATTTT.

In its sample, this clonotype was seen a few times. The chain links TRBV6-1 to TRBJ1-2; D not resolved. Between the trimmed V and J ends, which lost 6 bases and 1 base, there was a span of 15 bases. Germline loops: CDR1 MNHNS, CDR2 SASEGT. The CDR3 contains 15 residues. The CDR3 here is CASSPQIGVNYGYTF. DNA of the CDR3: TGTGCCAGCAGCCCGCAGATCGGGGTTAACTATGGCTACACCTTC.

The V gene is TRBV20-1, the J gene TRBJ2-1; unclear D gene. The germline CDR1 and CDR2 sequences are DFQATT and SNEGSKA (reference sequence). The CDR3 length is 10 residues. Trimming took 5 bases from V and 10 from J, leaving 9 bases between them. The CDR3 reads CSAFGREQFF. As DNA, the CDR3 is TGCAGTGCTTTCGGGCGGGAGCAGTTCTTC.

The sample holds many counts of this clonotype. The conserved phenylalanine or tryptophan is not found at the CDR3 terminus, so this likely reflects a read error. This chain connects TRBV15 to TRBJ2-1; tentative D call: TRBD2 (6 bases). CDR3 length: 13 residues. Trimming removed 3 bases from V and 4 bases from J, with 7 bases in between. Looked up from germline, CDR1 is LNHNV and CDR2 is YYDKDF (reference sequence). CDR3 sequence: CATSRRGYNEQFL. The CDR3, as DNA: TGTGCCACCAGCAGGCGGGGTTACAATGAGCAGTTCCTC.

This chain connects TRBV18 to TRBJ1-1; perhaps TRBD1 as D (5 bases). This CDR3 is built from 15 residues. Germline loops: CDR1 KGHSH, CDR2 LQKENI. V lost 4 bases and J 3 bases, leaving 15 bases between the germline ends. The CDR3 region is CASSHTEPGDTEAFF. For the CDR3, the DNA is TGTGCCAGCTCACATACCGAGCCGGGGGACACTGAAGCTTTCTTT.

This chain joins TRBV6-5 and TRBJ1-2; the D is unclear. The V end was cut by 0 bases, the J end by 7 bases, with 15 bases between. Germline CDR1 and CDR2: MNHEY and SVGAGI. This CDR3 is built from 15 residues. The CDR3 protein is CASSYSGRLNSGYTF. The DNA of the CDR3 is TGTGCCAGCAGTTACTCCGGGCGGCTAAATAGTGGCTACACCTTC.

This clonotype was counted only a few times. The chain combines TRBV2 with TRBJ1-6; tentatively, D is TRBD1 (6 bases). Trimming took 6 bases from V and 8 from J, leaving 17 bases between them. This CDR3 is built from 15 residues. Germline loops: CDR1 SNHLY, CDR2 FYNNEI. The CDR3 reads CASRDRFGGDSPLHF. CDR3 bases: TGTGCCAGCAGAGACAGGTTTGGGGGCGATTCACCCCTCCACTTT.

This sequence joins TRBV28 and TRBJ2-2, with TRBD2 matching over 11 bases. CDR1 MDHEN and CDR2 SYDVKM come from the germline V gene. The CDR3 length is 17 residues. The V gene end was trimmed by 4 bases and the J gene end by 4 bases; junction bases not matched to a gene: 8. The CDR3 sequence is CASSSRGSGRATGELFF. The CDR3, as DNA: TGTGCCAGCAGTTCCCGGGGTAGCGGGAGGGCCACCGGGGAGCTGTTTTTT. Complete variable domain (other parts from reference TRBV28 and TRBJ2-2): DVKVTQSSRYLVKRTGEKVFLECVQDMDHENMFWYRQDPGLGLRLIYFSYDVKMKEKGDIPEGYSVSREKKERFSLILESASTNQTSMYLCASSSRGSGRATGELFFGEGSRLTVL.

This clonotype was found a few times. CDR3 in DNA: TGCAGCGTTCCGGACGGGAACACTGAAGCTTTCTTT. This gives the protein CSVPDGNTEAFF. The chain is built from TRBV29-1 and TRBJ1-1; no definite D call. Trimming left V 5 bases short and J 1 base short, with 8 bases between. The CDR3 runs 12 residues. Looked up from germline, CDR1 is SQVTM and CDR2 is ANQGSEA.

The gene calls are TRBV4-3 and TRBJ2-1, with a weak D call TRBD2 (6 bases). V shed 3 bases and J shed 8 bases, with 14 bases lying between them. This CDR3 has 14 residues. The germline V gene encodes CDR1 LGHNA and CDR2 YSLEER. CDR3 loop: CASSHETRVDEQFF. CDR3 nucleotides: TGCGCCAGCAGCCACGAGACTAGGGTTGATGAGCAGTTCTTC.

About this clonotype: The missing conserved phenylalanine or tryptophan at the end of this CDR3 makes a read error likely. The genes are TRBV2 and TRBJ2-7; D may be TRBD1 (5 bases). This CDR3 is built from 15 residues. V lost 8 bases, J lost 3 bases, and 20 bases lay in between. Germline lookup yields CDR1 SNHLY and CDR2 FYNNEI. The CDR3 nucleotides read TGTGCCAGCTACCCGACCAGGGTGGCCTTCTACGAGCAGTACATC. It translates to CASYPTRVAFYEQYI.

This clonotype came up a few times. In nucleotides, the CDR3 is TGTGCCAGCACGGGGGGGGTGACCACTGAAGCTTTCTTT. It specifies CASTGGVTTEAFF. The J gene is TRBJ1-1, the V gene TRBV12-3 or TRBV12-4; TRBD1 might be the D (5 bases). V was trimmed by 7 bases and J by 4 bases, leaving 13 bases between them. The CDR3 extends over 13 amino acids.

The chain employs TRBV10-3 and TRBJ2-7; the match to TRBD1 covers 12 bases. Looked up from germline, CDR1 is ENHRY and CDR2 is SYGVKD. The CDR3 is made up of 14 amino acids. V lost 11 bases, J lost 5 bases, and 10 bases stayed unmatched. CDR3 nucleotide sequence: TGTGCCGCAGCGGGCGGGACAGGGGGCAACGAGCAGTACTTC. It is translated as CAAAGGTGGNEQYF.

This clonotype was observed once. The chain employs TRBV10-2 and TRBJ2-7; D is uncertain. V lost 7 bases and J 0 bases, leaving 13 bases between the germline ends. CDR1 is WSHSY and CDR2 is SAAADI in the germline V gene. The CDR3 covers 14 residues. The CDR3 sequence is CASNIGRSSYEQYF. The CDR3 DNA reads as TGCGCCAGCAATATCGGCAGGTCCTCCTACGAGCAGTACTTC.

CDR3 nucleotides: TGCAGCGTTGAAGATCGGACTAGCGAATACAATGAGCAGTTCTTC. Its protein product is CSVEDRTSEYNEQFF. V usage is TRBV29-1 and J usage is TRBJ2-1, with 9 bases fitting TRBD2. The CDR3 has 15 residues. The V and J ends lost 0 bases and 4 bases, in that order; junction bases with no gene match: 4. Germline loops: CDR1 SQVTM, CDR2 ANQGSEA.

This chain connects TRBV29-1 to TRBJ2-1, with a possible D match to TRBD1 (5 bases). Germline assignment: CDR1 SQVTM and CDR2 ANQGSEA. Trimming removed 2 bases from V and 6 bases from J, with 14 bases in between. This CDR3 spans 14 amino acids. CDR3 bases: TGCAGCGTTGAAATAGGAGACAGCTCCAATGAGCAGTTCTTC. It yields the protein CSVEIGDSSNEQFF.

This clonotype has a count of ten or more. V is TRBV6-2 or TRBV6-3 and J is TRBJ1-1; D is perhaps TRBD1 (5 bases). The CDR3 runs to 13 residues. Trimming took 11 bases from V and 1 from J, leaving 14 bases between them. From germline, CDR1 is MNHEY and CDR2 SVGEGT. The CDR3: CAASLTGNTEAFF. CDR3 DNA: TGTGCCGCATCGTTAACAGGGAACACTGAAGCTTTCTTT.